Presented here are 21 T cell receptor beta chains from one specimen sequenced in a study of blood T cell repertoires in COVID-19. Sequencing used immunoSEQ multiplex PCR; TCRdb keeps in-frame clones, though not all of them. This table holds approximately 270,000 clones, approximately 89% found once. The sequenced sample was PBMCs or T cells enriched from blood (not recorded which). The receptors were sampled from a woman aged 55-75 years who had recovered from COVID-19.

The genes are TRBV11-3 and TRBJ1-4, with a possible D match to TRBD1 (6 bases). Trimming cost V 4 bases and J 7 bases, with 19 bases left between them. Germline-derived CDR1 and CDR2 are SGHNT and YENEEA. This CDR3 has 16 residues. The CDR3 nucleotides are TGTGCCAGCAGCTACCCCCCGCCGGTCAGGGGTGAAAAACTGTTTTTT. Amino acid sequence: CASSYPPPVRGEKLFF.

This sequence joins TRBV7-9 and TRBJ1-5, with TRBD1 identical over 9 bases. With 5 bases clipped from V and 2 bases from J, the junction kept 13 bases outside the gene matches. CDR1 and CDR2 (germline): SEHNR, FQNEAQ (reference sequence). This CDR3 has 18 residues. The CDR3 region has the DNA TGTGCCAGCAGCCCCGACAGGGGGAGTTTAATAGGCAATCAGCCCCAGCATTTT. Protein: CASSPDRGSLIGNQPQHF.

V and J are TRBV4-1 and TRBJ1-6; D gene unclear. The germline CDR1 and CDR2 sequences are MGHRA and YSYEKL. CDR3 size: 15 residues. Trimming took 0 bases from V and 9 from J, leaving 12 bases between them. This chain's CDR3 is CASSQEMAPGSPLHF. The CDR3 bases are TGCGCCAGCAGCCAAGAAATGGCACCAGGTTCACCCCTCCACTTT.

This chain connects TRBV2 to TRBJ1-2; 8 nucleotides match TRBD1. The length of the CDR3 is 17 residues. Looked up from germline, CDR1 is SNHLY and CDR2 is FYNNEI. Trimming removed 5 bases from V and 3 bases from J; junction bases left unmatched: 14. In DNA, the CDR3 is TGTGCCAGCAGTCCTTGGACAGGGCAGGTTGTTGACTATGGCTACACCTTC. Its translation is CASSPWTGQVVDYGYTF.

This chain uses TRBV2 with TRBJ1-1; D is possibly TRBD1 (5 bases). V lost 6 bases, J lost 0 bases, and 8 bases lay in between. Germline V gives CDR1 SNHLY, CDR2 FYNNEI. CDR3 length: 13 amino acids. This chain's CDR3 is CASRTEVNTEAFF. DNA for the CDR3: TGTGCCAGCAGGACAGAGGTGAACACTGAAGCTTTCTTT. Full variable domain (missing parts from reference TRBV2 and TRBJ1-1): EPEVTQTPSHQVTQMGQEVILRCVPISNHLYFYWYRQILGQKVEFLVSFYNNEISEKSEIFDDQFSVERPDGSNFTLKIRSTKLEDSAMYFCASRTEVNTEAFFGQGTRLTVV.

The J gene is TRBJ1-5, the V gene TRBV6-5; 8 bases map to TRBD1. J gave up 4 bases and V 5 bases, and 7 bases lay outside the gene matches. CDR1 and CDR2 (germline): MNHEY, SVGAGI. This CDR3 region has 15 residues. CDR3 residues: CASSQTGVHNQPQHF. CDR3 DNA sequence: TGTGCCAGCAGTCAGACAGGGGTTCATAATCAGCCCCAGCATTTT.

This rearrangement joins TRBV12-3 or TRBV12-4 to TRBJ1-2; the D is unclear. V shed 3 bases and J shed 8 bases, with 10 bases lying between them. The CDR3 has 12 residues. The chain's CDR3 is CASSFASGGYTF. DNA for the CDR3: TGTGCCAGCAGTTTCGCATCAGGCGGCTACACCTTC.

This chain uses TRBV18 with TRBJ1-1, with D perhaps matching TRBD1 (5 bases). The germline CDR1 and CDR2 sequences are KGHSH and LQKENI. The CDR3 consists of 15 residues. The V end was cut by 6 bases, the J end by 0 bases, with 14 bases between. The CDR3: CASSPLETVNTEAFF. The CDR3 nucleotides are TGTGCCAGCTCCCCCCTCGAGACAGTGAACACTGAAGCTTTCTTT.

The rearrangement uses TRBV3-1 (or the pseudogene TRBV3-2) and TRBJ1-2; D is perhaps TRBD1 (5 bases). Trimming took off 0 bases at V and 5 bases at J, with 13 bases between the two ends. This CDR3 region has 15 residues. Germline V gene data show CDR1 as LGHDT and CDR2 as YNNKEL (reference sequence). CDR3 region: CASSQDGGNRYGYTF. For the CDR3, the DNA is TGTGCCAGCAGCCAAGATGGGGGGAATAGATATGGCTACACCTTC.

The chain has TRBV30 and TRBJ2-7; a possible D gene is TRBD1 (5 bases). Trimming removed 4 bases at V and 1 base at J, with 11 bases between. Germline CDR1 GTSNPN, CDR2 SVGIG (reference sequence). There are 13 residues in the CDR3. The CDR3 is CAWNIGASYEQYF. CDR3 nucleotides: TGTGCCTGGAATATTGGGGCTTCCTACGAGCAGTACTTC. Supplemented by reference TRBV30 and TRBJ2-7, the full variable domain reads SQTIHQWPATLVQPVGSPLSLECTVEGTSNPNLYWYRQAAGRGLQLLFYSVGIGQISSEVPQNLSASRPQDRQFILSSKKLLLSDSGFYLCAWNIGASYEQYFGPGTRLTVT.

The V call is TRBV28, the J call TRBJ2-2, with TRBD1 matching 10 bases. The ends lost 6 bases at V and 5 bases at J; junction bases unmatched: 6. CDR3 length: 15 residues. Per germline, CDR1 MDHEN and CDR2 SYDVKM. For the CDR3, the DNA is TGTGCCAGCAGCCTCCCGGGACAGGGGACCGGGGAGCTGTTTTTT. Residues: CASSLPGQGTGELFF.

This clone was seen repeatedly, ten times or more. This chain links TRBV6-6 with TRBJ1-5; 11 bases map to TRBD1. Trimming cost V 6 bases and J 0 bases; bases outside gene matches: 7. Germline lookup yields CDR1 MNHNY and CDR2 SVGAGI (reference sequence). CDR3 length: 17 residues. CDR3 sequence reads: CASSRGQGAFSNQPQHF. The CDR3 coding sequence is TGTGCCAGCAGCCGAGGACAGGGGGCGTTTAGCAATCAGCCCCAGCATTTT.

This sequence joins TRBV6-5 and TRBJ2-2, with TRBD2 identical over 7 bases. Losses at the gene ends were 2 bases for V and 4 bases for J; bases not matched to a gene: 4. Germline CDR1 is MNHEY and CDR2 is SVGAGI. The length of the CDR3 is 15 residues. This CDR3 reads CASSYGGDPTGELFF. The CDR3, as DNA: TGTGCCAGCAGTTACGGGGGGGATCCCACCGGGGAGCTGTTTTTT.

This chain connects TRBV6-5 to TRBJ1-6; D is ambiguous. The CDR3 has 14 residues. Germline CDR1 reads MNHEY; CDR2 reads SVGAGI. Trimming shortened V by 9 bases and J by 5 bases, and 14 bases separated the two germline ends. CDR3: CASSAGVNNSPLHF. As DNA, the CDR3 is TGTGCCAGTTCCGCGGGCGTGAATAATTCACCCCTCCACTTT.

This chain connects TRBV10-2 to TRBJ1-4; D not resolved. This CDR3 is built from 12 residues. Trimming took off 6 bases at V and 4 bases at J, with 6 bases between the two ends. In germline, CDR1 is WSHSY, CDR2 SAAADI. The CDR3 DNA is TGCGCCAGCAGCTCTAATAATGAAAAACTGTTTTTT. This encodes CASSSNNEKLFF.

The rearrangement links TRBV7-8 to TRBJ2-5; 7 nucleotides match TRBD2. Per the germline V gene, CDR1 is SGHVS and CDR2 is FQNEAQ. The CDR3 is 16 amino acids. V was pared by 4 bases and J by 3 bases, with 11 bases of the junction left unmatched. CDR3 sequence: CASSSPFWAGEETQYF. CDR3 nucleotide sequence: TGTGCCAGCAGCTCCCCTTTCTGGGCGGGAGAAGAGACCCAGTACTTC. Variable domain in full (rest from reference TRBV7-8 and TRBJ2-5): GAGVSQSPRYKVAKRGQDVALRCDPISGHVSLFWYQQALGQGPEFLTYFQNEAQLDKSGLPSDRFFAERPEGSVSTLKIQRTQQEDSAVYLCASSSPFWAGEETQYFGPGTRLLVL.

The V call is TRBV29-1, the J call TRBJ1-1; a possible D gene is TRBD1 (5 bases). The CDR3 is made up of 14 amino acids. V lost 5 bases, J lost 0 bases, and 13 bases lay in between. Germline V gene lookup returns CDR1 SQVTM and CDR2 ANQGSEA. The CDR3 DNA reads TGCAGCGTTTCGGGGGTACATGTGAACACTGAAGCTTTCTTT. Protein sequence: CSVSGVHVNTEAFF.

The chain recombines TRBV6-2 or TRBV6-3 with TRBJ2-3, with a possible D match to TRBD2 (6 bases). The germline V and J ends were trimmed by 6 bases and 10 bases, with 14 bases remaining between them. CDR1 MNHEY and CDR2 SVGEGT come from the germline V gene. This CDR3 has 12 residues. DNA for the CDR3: TGTGCCAGCAGCCCTGGAGGGAGCTCGCAGTATTTT. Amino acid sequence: CASSPGGSSQYF.

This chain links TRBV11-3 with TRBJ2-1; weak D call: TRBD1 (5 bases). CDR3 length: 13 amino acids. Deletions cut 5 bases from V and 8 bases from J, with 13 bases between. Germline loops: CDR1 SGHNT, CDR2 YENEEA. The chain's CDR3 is CASSIGVGDEQFF. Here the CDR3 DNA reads TGTGCCAGCAGCATAGGGGTAGGGGATGAGCAGTTCTTC. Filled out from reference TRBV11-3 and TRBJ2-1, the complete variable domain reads EAGVVQSPRYKIIEKKQPVAFWCNPISGHNTLYWYLQNLGQGPELLIRYENEEAVDDSQLPKDRFSAERLKGVDSTLKIQPAELGDSAVYLCASSIGVGDEQFFGPGTRLTVL.

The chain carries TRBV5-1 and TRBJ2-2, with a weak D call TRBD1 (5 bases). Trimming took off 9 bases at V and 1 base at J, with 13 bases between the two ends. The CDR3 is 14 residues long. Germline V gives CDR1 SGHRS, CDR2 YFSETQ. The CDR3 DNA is TGCGCCACCCATTGGGGCCAGAACACCGGGGAGCTGTTTTTT. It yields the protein CATHWGQNTGELFF.

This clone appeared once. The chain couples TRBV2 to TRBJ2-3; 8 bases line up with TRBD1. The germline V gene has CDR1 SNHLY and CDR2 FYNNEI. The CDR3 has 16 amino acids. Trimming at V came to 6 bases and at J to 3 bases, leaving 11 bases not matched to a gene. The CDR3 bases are TGTGCCAGCAGACGAAACGACAGGGGAAGTACAGATACGCAGTATTTT. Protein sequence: CASRRNDRGSTDTQYF.